This paragraph reports one TCR beta chain. This sample stems from a study of blood T cell repertoires in COVID-19. Study details: Whether acute or convalescent, the COVID-19 samples came from the United States, Italy and Spain.

Under the authors' procedure: Reference gene primers were amplified, and this amplification served to estimate nucleated cell counts. Only in-frame clones appear in the TCRdb table, and some are missing; sequencing was by immunoSEQ multiplex PCR. From that table come the V and J calls and clone size; the DNA was used to work out D and trimming. The sample records 200,000 or so clones, around 80% being singletons. This CDR3 is 12 amino acids long. CDR1 is SNHLY and CDR2 is FYNNEI in the germline V gene. Trimming took 7 bases from V and 7 from J, leaving 13 bases between them. The origin of this receptor is a human donor with acute or convalescent COVID-19. The donor label of this sample is uncertain. Input material: peripheral blood. This chain connects TRBV2 to TRBJ1-2, with TRBD1 as a possible D gene (6 bases). The CDR3 reads CASNEGGSGYTF. The DNA for the CDR3 is TGTGCCAGCAACGAGGGGGGGTCTGGCTACACCTTC.